This T cell receptor (beta chain) came from a study of CD8+ T cells in alopecia areata. Study conclusions and caveats: Mice gave a clearer picture of TCR sharing than patients did, possibly for HLA-related reasons. More clonal than normal scalp was lesional scalp, particularly alopecia totalis/universalis.

Germline values: CDR1 SQVTM, CDR2 ANQGSEA. V gave up 0 bases and J gave up 6 bases, with 11 bases separating them. The CDR3 extends over 13 amino acids. Extraction and reverse transcription of RNA yielded cDNA as the sequencing template. Data came from immunoSEQ multiplex PCR; TCRdb stores just in-frame clones and leaves some out. In the table there are 200,000 to 250,000 clones, about 53% of which are singletons. With respect to this clone: Its antigen is not known.

The receptor's source is a human donor with alopecia areata. Sequences were derived from CD4+ T cells sorted from blood, sampled at week 0. The chain is built from TRBV29-1 and TRBJ1-1, with D possibly matching TRBD1 (5 bases). This chain's CDR3 is CSVEDLPGAEAFF. The DNA for the CDR3 is TGCAGCGTTGAAGATCTTCCGGGGGCTGAAGCTTTCTTT.